The present TCR beta chain was sequenced within a study of Graves' ophthalmopathy and Graves' hyperthyroidism. This CDR3 comprises 23 residues. CDR1 LNHDA and CDR2 SQIVND come from the germline V gene (reference sequence). V lost 8 bases to trimming and J lost 5 bases, with 45 bases between them. Regarding the study as a whole: In blood, most expanded thyroid clonotypes above 0.001 frequency were also detected.

Amplified material comprised TCR beta CDR3 regions derived from RNA transcripts. First-round RT-PCR employed HTBI primers, with a second-round multiplex PCR after it. TCRdb reprocessed the multiplex PCR reads with MiXCR, giving one entry per CDR3 protein. Here the sample spans around 1.1 million distinct CDR3 sequences, 36% being singletons. Comments on this clonotype: The antigen is undetermined.

What was sequenced was peripheral blood or thyroid tissue (not recorded which). The sequence derives from an adult man with Graves' hyperthyroidism. The chain has TRBV19 and TRBJ1-1, with D perhaps matching TRBD1 (6 bases). The chain's CDR3 is CASAREGVAILPCSENRVTEAFF. The CDR3 DNA sequence: TGTGCCAGTGCCCGGGAAGGTGTAGCCATTCTTCCCTGTAGTGAGAACAGGGTAACTGAAGCTTTCTTT. Together with reference TRBV19 and TRBJ1-1, the CDR3 gives the full variable domain: DGGITQSPKYLFRKEGQNVTLSCEQNLNHDAMYWYRQDPGQGLRLIYYSQIVNDFQKGDIAEGYSVSREKKESFPLTVTSAQKNPTAFYLCASAREGVAILPCSENRVTEAFFGQGTRLTVV.